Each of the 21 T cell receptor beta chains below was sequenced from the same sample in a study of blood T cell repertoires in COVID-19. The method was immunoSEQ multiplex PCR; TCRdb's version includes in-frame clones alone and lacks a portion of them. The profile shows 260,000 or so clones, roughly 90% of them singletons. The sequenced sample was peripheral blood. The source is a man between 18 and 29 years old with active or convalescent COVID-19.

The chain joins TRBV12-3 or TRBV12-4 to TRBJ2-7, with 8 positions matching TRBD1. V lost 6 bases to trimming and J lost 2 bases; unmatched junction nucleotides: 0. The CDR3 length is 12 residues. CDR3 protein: CASRQGAYEQYF. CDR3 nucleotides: TGTGCCAGCAGACAGGGGGCCTACGAGCAGTACTTC.

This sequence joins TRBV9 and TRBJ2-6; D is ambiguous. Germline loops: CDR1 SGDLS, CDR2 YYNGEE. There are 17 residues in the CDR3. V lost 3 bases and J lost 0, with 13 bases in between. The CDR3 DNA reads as TGTGCCAGCAGCGATTCCCCAGAGCGCTCTGGGGCCAACGTCCTGACTTTC. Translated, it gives CASSDSPERSGANVLTF.

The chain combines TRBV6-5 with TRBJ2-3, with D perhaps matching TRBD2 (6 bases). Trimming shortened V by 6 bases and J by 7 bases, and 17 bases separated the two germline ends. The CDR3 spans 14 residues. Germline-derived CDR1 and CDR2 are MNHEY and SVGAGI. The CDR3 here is CASRTRGGENTQYF. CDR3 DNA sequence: TGTGCCAGCAGGACCCGGGGCGGGGAAAATACGCAGTATTTT.

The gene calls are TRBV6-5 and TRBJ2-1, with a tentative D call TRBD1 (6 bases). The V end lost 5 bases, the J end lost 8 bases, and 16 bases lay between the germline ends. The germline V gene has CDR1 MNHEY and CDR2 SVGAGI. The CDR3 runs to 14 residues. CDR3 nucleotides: TGTGCCAGCAGTCCGTCCCGGGACATCTATGAGCAGTTCTTC. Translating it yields CASSPSRDIYEQFF.

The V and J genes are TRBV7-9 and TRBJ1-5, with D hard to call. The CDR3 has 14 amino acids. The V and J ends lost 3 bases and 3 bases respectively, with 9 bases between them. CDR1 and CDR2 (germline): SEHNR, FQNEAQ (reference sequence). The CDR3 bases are TGTGCCAGCAGCTTGGCCAGTAACAATCAGCCCCAGCATTTT. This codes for CASSLASNNQPQHF.

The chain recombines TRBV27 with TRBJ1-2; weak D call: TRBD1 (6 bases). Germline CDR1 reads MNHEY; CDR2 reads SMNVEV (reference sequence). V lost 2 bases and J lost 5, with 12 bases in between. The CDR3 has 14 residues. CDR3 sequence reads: CASSLGGGGYGYTF. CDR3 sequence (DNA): TGTGCCAGCAGTTTAGGGGGAGGGGGATATGGCTACACCTTC.

This chain's CDR3 is CASTTGNFVYGYTF. Written as DNA, the CDR3 is TGTGCCAGCACTACAGGGAACTTCGTCTATGGCTACACCTTC. The chain carries TRBV2 and TRBJ1-2; D may be TRBD1 (6 bases). Trimming took off 7 bases at V and 4 bases at J, with 16 bases between the two ends. The germline CDR1 and CDR2 sequences are SNHLY and FYNNEI. The CDR3 has 14 residues. The full variable domain, rest sourced from reference TRBV2 and TRBJ1-2, is EPEVTQTPSHQVTQMGQEVILRCVPISNHLYFYWYRQILGQKVEFLVSFYNNEISEKSEIFDDQFSVERPDGSNFTLKIRSTKLEDSAMYFCASTTGNFVYGYTFGSGTRLTVV.

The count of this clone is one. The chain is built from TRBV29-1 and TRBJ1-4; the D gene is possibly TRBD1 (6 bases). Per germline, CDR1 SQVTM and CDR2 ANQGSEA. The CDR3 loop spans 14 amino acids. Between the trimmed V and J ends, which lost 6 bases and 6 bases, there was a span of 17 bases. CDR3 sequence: CSVGREQGYEKLFF. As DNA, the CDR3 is TGCAGCGTCGGACGGGAACAGGGCTATGAAAAACTGTTTTTT.

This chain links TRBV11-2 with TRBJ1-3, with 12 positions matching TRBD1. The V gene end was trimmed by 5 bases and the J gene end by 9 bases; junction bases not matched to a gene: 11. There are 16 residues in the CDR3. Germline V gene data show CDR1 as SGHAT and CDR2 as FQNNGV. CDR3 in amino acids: CASSLGQGALRGTIYF. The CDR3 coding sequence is TGTGCCAGCAGCCTGGGACAGGGGGCCCTTAGAGGCACCATATATTTT.

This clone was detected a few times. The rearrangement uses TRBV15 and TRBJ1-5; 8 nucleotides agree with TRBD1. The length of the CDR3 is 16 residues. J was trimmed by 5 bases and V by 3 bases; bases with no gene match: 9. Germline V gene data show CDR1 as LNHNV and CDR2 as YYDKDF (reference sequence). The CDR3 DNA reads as TGTGCCACCAGCAGGGACAGGGCGTTAGGGGATCAGCCCCAGCATTTT. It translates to CATSRDRALGDQPQHF.

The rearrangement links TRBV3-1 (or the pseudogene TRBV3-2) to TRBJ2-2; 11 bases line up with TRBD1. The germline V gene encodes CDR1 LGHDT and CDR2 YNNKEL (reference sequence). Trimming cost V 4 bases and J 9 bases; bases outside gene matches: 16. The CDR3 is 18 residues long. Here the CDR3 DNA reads TGTGCCAGCAGCCGGCCTTTCGGGACAGGGGGAAGGAGCCGGGAGCTGTTTTTT. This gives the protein CASSRPFGTGGRSRELFF.

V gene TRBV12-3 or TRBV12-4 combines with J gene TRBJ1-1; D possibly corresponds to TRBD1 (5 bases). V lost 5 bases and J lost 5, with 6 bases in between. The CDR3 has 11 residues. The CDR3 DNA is TGTGCCAGCAGTCGGGGGACTGAAGCTTTCTTT. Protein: CASSRGTEAFF.

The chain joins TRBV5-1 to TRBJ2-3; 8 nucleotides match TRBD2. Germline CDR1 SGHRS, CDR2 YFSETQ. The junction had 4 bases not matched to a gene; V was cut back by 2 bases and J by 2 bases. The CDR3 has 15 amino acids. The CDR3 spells CASSFRGGLTDTQYF. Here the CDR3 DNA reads TGCGCCAGCAGCTTTCGGGGGGGTCTCACAGATACGCAGTATTTT.

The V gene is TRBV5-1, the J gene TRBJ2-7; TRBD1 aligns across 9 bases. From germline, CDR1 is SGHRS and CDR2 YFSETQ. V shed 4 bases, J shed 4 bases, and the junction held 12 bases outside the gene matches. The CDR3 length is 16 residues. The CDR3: CASSLAGTGRRYEQYF. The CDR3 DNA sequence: TGCGCCAGCAGCCTGGCCGGGACAGGGAGGAGGTACGAGCAGTACTTC.

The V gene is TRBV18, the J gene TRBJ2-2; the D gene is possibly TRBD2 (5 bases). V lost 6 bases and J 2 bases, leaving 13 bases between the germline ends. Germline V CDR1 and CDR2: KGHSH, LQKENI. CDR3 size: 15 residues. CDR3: CASSREGPNTGELFF. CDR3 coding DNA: TGTGCCAGCTCGCGAGAGGGCCCCAACACCGGGGAGCTGTTTTTT.

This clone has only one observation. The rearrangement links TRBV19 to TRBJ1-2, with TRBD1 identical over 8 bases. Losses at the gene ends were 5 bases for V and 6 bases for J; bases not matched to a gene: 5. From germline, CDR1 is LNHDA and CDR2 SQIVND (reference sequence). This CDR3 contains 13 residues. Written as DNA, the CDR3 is TGTGCCAGTAGTGAGACAGGGGAGAATGGCTACACCTTC. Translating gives CASSETGENGYTF.

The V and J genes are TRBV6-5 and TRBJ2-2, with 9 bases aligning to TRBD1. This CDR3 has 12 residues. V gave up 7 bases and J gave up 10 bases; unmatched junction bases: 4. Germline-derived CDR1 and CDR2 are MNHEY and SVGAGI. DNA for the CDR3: TGTGCCAGCAAAACAGGGGGCCTGGAGCTGTTTTTT. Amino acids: CASKTGGLELFF.

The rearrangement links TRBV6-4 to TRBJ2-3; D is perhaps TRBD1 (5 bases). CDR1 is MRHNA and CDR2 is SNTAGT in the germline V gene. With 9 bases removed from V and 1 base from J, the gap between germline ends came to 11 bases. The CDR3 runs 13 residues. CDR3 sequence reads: CASARERTDTQYF. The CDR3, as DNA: TGTGCCAGTGCCAGGGAACGCACAGATACGCAGTATTTT.

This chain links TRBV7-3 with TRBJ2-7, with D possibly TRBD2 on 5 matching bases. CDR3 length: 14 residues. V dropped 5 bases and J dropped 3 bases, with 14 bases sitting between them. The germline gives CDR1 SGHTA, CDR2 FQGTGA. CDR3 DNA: TGTGCCAGCAGCATCGGACGGGGAAACTACGAGCAGTACTTC. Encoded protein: CASSIGRGNYEQYF.

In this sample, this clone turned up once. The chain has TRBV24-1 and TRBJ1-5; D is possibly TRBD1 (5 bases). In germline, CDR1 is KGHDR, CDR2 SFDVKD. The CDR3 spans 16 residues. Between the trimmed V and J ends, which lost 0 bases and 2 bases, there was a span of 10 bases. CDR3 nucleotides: TGTGCCACCAGTGATTTGAAGGGGTTCCGCAATCAGCCCCAGCATTTT. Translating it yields CATSDLKGFRNQPQHF.

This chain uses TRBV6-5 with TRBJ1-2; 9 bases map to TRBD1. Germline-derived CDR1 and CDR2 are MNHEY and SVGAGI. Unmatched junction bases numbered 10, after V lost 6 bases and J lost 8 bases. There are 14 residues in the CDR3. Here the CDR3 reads CASRPTGGDGGYTF. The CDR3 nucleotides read TGTGCCAGCAGACCGACAGGGGGGGACGGGGGCTACACCTTC.